Listed here are 2 T cell receptor beta chains from one sample, sequenced in a study of cytomegalovirus exposure and HLA in healthy donors. Primers: 60 Vbeta forward and 13 Jbeta reverse. Method: immunoSEQ multiplex PCR; TCRdb's copy keeps in-frame clones and lacks some. Among around 100,000 clones listed, about 74% were seen once. The source material was PBMCs. Source of these receptors: a male donor in good health and CMV-seropositive.

The chain combines TRBV6-1 with TRBJ1-2; 10 bases align to TRBD1. The J segment lost 13 bases and the V segment lost 2 bases, leaving 13 bases of the junction unmatched. The CDR3 has 15 residues. Germline loops: CDR1 MNHNS, CDR2 SASEGT. The CDR3: CASSETARRQGAGTF. As DNA, the CDR3 is TGTGCCAGCAGTGAAACCGCACGTAGACAGGGGGCGGGCACCTTC.

The chain couples TRBV7-2 to TRBJ2-5, with TRBD1 matching 7 bases. The CDR3 spans 14 residues. The V and J ends lost 1 base and 5 bases, in that order; junction bases with no gene match: 4. Germline V gene lookup returns CDR1 SGHTA and CDR2 FQGNSA. The chain's CDR3 is CASSLDRGWETQYF. As DNA, the CDR3 is TGTGCCAGCAGCTTAGACAGGGGCTGGGAGACCCAGTACTTC.